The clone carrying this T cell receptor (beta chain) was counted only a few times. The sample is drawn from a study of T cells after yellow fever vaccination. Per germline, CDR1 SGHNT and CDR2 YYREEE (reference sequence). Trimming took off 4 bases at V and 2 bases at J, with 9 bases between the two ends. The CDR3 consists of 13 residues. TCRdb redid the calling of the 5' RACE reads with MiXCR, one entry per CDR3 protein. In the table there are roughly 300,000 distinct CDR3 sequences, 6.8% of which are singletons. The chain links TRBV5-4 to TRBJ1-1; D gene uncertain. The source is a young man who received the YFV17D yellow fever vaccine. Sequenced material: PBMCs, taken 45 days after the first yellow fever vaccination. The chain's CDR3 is CASSPPSNTEAFF. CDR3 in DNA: TGTGCCAGCAGCCCCCCAAGCAACACTGAAGCTTTCTTT. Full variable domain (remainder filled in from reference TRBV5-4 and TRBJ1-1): ETGVTQSPTHLIKTRGQQVTLRCSSQSGHNTVSWYQQALGQGPQFIFQYYREEENGRGNFPPRFSGLQFPNYSSELNVNALELDDSALYLCASSPPSNTEAFFGQGTRLTVV.